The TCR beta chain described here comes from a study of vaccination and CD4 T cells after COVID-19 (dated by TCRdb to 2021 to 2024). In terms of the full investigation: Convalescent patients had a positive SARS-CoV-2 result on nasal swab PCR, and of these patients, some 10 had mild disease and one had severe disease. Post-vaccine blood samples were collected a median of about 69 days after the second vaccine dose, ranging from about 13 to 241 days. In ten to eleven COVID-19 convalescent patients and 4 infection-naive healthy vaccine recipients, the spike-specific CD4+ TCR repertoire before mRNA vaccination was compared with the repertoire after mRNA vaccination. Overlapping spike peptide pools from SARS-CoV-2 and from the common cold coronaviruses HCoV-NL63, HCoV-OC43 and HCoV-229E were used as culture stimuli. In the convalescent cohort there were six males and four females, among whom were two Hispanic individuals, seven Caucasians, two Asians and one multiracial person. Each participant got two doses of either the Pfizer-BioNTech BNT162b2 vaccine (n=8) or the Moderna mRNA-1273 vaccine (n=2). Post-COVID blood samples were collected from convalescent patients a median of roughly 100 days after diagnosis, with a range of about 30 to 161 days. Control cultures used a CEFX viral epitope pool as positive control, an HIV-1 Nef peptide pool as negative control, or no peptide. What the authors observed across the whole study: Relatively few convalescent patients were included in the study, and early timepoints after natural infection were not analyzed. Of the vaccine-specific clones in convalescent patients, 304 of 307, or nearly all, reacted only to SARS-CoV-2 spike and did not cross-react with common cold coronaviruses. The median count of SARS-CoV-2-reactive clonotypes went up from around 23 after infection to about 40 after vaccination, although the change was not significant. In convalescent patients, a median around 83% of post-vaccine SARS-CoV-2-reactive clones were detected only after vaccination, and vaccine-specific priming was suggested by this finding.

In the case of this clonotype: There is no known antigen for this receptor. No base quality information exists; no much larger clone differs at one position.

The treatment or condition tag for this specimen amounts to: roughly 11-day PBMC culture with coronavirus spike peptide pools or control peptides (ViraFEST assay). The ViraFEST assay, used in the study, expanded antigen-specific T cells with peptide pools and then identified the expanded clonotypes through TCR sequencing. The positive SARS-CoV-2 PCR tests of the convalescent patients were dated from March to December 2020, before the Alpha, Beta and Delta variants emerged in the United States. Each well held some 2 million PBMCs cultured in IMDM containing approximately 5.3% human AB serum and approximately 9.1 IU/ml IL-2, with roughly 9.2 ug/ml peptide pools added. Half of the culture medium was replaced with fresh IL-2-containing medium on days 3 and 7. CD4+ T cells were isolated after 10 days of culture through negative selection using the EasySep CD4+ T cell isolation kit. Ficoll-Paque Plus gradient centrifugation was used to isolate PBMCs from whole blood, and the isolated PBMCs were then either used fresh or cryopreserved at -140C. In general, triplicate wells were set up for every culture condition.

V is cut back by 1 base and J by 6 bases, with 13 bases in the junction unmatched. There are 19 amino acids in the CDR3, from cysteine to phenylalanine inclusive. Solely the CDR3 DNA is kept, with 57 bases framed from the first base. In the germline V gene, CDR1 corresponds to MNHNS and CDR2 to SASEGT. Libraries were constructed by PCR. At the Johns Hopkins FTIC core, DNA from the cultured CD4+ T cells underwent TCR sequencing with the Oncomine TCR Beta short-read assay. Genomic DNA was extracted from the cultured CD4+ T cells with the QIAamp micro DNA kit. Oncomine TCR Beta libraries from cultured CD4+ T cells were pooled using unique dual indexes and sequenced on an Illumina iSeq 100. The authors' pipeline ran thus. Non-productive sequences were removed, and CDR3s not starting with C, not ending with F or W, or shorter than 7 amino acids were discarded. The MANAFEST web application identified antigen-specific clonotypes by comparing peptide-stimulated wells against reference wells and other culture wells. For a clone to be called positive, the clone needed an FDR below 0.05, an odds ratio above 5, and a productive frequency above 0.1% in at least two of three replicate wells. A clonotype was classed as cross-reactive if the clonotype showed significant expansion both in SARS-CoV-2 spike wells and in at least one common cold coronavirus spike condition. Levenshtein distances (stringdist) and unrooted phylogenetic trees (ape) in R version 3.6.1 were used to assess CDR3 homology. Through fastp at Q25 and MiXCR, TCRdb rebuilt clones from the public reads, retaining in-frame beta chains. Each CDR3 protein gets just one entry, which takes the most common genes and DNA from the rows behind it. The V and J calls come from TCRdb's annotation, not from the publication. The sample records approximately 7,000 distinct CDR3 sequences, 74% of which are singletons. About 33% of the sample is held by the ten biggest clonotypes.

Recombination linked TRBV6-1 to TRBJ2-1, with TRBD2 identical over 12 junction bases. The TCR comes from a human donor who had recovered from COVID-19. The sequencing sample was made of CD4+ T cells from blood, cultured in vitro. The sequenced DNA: TGTGCCAGCAGTGAAGGACTAGCGGGAGTGACGGGGCAACGCAATGAGCAGTTCTTC. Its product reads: CASSEGLAGVTGQRNEQFF.